This T cell receptor beta chain was identified in a study of blood T cell repertoires in COVID-19. The overall study: Spain, Italy and the United States supplied samples that represented acute and convalescent COVID-19.

J gave up 6 bases and V 7 bases, and 12 bases lay outside the gene matches. CDR1 is WNHNN, CDR2 SYGVQD, per germline (reference sequence). This CDR3 region has 16 residues. Enrollees, roughly 18 to 89 years old, lived in 20 to 25 US areas. Clinical history reported by participants formed the basis on which cohorts were assigned. Recovered participants had two consecutive negative NP/OP PCR tests, healthcare professional clearance, or symptom resolution. Some clones are missing from TCRdb's copy, which holds only in-frame ones; the method was immunoSEQ multiplex PCR. Of approximately 180,000 clones listed, 75% to 85% were seen once; the top ten hold nearly 15%.

Specimen: PBMCs or T cells enriched from blood (not recorded which). J is TRBJ2-2 and V is TRBV10-1; 9 nucleotides agree with TRBD1. The TCR originated in a middle-aged man who had recovered from COVID-19. This CDR3 reads CASTPNLGQGSGELFF. Here the CDR3 DNA reads TGCGCCAGCACCCCCAATTTGGGACAGGGATCCGGGGAGCTGTTTTTT.